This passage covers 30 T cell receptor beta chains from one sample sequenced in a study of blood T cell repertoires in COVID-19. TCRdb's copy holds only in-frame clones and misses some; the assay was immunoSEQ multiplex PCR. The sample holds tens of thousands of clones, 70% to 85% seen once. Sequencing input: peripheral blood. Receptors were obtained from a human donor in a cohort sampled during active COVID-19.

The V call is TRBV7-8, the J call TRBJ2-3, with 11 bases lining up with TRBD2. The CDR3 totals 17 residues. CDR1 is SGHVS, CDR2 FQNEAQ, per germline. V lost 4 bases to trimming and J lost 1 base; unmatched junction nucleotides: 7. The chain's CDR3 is CASSCPTSGACTDTQYF. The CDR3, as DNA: TGTGCCAGCAGCTGCCCGACTAGCGGGGCGTGCACAGATACGCAGTATTTT.

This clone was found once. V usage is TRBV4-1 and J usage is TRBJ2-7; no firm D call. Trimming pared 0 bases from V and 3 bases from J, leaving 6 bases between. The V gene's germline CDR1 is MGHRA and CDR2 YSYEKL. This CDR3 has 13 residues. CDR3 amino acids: CASSQDRYYEQYF. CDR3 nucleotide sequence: TGCGCCAGCAGCCAAGACAGGTACTACGAGCAGTACTTC.

The CDR3 sequence is CASSLRFNRGPYGYTF. CDR3 sequence (DNA): TGTGCCAGCAGCTTAAGGTTCAACAGGGGGCCCTATGGCTACACCTTC. V and J are TRBV5-4 and TRBJ1-2, with TRBD1 matching over 9 bases. The ends lost 2 bases at V and 4 bases at J; junction bases unmatched: 9. CDR1 is SGHNT, CDR2 YYREEE, per germline (reference sequence). This CDR3 spans 16 amino acids.

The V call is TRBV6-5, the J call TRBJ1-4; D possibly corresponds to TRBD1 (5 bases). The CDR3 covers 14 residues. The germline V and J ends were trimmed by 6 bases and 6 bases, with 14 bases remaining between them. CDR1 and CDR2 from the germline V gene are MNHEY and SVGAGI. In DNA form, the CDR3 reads TGTGCCAGCAGGTCGGGGGAGCTTGATGAAAAACTGTTTTTT. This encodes CASRSGELDEKLFF.

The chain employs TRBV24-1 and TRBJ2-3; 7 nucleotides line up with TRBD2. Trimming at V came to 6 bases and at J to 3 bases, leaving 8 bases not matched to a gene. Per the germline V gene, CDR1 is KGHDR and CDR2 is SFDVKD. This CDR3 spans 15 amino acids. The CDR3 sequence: CATSPGREITDTQYF. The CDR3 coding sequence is TGTGCCACCAGTCCGGGGAGGGAAATAACAGATACGCAGTATTTT.

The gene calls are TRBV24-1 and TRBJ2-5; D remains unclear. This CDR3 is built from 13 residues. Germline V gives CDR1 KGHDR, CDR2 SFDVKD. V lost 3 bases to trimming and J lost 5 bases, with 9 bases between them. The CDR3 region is CATSDGGRETQYF. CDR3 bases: TGTGCCACCAGTGATGGCGGTAGGGAGACCCAGTACTTC.

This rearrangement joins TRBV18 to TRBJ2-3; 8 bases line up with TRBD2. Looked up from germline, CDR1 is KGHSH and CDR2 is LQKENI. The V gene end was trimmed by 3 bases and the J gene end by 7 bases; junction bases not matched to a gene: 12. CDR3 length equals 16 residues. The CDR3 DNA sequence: TGTGCCAGCTCACCCGCAACAGCGGGAGAACAGTATACGCAGTATTTT. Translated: CASSPATAGEQYTQYF.

The CDR3 coding sequence is TGTGCCAGCAGCTTTCCGGGACAGGGAGGGGAGACCCAGTACTTC. It yields the protein CASSFPGQGGETQYF. This sequence joins TRBV5-8 and TRBJ2-5, with 9 bases lining up with TRBD1. The CDR3 covers 15 residues. V gave up 2 bases and J gave up 5 bases; unmatched junction bases: 7. Germline assignment: CDR1 SGHTS and CDR2 YDEGEE.

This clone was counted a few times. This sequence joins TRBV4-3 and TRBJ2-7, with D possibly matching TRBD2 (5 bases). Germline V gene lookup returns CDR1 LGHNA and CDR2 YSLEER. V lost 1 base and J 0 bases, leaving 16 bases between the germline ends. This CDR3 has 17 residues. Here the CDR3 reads CASSQGRTAGSSYEQYF. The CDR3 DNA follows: TGCGCCAGCAGCCAAGGTCGGACGGCGGGTAGCTCCTACGAGCAGTACTTC.

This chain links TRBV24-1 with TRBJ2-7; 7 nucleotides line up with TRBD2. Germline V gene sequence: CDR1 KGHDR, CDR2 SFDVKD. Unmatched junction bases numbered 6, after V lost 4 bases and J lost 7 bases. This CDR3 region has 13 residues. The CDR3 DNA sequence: TGTGCCACCAGTGACGCCTCGCGGGAGGAGCAGTACTTC. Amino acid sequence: CATSDASREEQYF.

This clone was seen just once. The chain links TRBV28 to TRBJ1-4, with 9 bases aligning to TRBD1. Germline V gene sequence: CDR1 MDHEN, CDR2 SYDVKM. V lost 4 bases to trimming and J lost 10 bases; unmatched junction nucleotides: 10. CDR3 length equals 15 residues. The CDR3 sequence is CASSSAGTGHGKLFF. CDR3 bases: TGTGCCAGCAGTTCGGCCGGGACAGGGCATGGAAAACTGTTTTTT.

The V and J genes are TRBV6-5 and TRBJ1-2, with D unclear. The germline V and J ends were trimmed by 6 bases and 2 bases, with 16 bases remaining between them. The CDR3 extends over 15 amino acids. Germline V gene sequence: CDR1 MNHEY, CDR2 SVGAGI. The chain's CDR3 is CASSPGSSPNYGYTF. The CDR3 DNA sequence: TGTGCCAGCAGCCCGGGGTCTTCTCCCAACTATGGCTACACCTTC.

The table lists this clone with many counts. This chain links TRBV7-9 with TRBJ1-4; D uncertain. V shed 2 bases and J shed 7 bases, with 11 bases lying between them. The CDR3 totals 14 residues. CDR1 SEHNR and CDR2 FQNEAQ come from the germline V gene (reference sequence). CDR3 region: CASSLLPRGEKLFF. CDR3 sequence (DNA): TGTGCCAGCAGCTTACTACCCCGCGGTGAAAAACTGTTTTTT.

CDR3 sequence: CASSLPGTGLREQYF. The CDR3 DNA sequence: TGTGCCAGCTCCCTCCCAGGGACAGGGCTTCGCGAGCAGTACTTC. This chain uses TRBV19 with TRBJ2-7, with TRBD1 matching over 9 bases. The CDR3 consists of 15 residues. J lost 6 bases, V lost 9 bases, and 15 bases had no gene match. The germline V gene encodes CDR1 LNHDA and CDR2 SQIVND (reference sequence).

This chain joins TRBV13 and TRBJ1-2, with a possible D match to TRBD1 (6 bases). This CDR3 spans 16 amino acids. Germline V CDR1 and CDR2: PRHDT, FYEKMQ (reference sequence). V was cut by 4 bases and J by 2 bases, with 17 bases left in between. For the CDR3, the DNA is TGTGCCAGCAGCTCCCTTGGACAGTCGGAGAACTATGGCTACACCTTC. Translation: CASSSLGQSENYGYTF.

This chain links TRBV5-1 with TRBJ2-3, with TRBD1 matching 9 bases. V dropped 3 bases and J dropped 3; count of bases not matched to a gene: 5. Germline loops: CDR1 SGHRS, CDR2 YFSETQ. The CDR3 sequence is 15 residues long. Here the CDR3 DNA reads TGCGCCAGCAGCTACCGGGACAGGGTGACAGATACGCAGTATTTT. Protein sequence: CASSYRDRVTDTQYF.

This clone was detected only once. CDR3 region: CASSNRVDYGYTF. The CDR3, as DNA: TGCGCCAGCAGTAACAGGGTAGACTATGGCTACACCTTC. This chain joins TRBV5-1 and TRBJ1-2, with D perhaps matching TRBD1 (6 bases). Germline V gene sequence: CDR1 SGHRS, CDR2 YFSETQ. Trimming took 5 bases from V and 3 from J, leaving 11 bases between them. The CDR3 has 13 residues.

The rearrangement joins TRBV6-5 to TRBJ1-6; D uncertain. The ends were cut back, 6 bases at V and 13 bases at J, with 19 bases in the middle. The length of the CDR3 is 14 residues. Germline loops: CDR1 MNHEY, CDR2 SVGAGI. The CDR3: CASRTVRNRLPLHF. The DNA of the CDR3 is TGTGCCAGCAGAACGGTGCGGAATAGGTTGCCCCTCCACTTT.

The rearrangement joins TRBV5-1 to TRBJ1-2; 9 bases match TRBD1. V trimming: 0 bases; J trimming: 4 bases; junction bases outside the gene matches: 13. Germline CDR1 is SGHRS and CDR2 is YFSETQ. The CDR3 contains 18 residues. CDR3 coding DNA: TGCGCCAGCAGCTTGGTTACCGGGACAGGGACCGTTTTCTATGGCTACACCTTC. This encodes CASSLVTGTGTVFYGYTF.

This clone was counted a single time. Here the CDR3 DNA reads TGTGCCAGCAGCTTATCCACAGGGAGCACAGATACGCAGTATTTT. Amino acid sequence: CASSLSTGSTDTQYF. The chain employs TRBV7-3 and TRBJ2-3; possible D gene TRBD1, 6 bases. The CDR3 has 15 residues. The V end was cut by 2 bases, the J end by 0 bases, with 9 bases between. Germline V CDR1 and CDR2: SGHTA, FQGTGA.

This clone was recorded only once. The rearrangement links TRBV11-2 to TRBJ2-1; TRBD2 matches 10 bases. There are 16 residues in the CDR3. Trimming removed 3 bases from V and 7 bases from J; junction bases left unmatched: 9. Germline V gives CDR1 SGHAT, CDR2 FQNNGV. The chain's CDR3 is CASSLVSGRAANEQFF. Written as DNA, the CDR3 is TGTGCCAGCAGCTTGGTGAGCGGGAGGGCCGCTAATGAGCAGTTCTTC. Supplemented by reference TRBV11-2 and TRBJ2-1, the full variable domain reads EAGVAQSPRYKIIEKRQSVAFWCNPISGHATLYWYQQILGQGPKLLIQFQNNGVVDDSQLPKDRFSAERLKGVDSTLKIQPAKLEDSAVYLCASSLVSGRAANEQFFGPGTRLTVL.

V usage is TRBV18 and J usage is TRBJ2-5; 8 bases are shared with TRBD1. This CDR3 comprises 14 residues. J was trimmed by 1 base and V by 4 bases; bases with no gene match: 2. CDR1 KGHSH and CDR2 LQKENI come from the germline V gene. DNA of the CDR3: TGTGCCAGCTCACTTGGACAGGGCCAAGAGACCCAGTACTTC. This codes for CASSLGQGQETQYF.

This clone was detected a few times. The CDR3 protein is CASSEQGPHNEQFF. CDR3 bases: TGTGCCAGCAGTGAACAGGGGCCGCACAATGAGCAGTTCTTC. The chain carries TRBV6-1 and TRBJ2-1, with D possibly being TRBD1 (6 bases). The CDR3 contains 14 residues. V lost 2 bases, J lost 5 bases, and 10 bases lay in between. CDR1 MNHNS and CDR2 SASEGT come from the germline V gene.

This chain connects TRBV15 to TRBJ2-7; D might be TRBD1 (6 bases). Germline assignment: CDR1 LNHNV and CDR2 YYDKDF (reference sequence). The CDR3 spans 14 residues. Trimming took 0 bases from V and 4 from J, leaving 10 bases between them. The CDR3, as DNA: TGTGCCACCAGCAGAGACTCCAGGGGTTACGAGCAGTACTTC. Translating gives CATSRDSRGYEQYF.

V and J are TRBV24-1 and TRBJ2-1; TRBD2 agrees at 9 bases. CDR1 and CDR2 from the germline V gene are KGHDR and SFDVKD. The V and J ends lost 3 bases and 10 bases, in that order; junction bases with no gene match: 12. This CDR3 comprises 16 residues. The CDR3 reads CATSDNSGRLEGEQFF. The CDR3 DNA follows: TGTGCCACCAGTGATAATAGCGGGAGACTGGAGGGGGAGCAGTTCTTC.

CDR3 nucleotides: TGTGCCAGCAGGCCAGCGGGAGCCAGCACAGATACGCAGTATTTT. Residues: CASRPAGASTDTQYF. The chain uses TRBV4-2 and TRBJ2-3, with 8 bases fitting TRBD2. The CDR3 runs to 15 residues. V was clipped by 6 bases and J by 0 bases; unmatched bases: 5. Germline CDR1 LGHNA, CDR2 YNFKEQ.

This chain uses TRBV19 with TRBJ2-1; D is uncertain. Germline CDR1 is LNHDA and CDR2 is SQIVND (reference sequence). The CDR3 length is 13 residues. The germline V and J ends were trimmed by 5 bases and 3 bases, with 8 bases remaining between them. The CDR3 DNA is TGTGCCAGTAGTCCTCTCCTCTACAATGAGCAGTTCTTC. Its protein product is CASSPLLYNEQFF.

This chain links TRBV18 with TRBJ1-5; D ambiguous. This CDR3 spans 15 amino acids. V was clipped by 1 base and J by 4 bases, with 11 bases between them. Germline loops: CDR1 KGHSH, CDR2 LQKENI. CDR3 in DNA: TGTGCCAGCTCACCACGGCAGAGGCTGAATCAGCCCCAGCATTTT. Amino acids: CASSPRQRLNQPQHF.

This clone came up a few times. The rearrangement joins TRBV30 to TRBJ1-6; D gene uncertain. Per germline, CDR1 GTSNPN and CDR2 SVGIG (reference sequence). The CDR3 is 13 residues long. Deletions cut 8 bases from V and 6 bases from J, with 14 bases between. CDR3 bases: TGTGCCCGCCGGGAGCCCCCTAATTCACCCCTCCACTTT. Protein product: CARREPPNSPLHF.

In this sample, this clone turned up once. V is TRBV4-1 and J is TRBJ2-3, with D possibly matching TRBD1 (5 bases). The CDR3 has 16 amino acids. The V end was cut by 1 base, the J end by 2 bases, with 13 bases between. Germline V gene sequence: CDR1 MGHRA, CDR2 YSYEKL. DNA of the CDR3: TGCGCCAGCAGCCAAGGGGGCGGTTTGTTCACAGATACGCAGTATTTT. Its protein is CASSQGGGLFTDTQYF.